This TCR beta chain was found in a study of T cell repertoires in cytomegalovirus infection. Background on the study: Well-studied HLA-B-restricted CMV epitopes were used in the study alongside recently identified HLA-C-restricted ones. Signatures in public TCR beta sequences pointed to both CMV infection and matching HLA type. Study-level results: Predominance within the ex vivo response was attributable to HLA-C-restricted CMV-specific TCR beta clonotypes.

Germline lookup yields CDR1 MDHEN and CDR2 SYDVKM. CDR3 size: 16 residues. The V gene lost 1 base and the J gene lost 8 bases, with 18 bases spanning the gap. For this clonotype: Its antigen remains unidentified.

Each CDR3 protein gets one entry after TCRdb re-called the reads with MiXCR. This sample has around 500,000 distinct CDR3 sequences; about 39% occur once, and the top ten carry about two fifths. The clonotype originates from a human donor in good health (CMV status not recorded). Some clones in this sample may be carry-over from other donors' samples. The genes are TRBV28 and TRBJ2-1; no definite D call. The starting material was cultured PBMCs, obtained from culture after CMV antigen stimulation. The CDR3 here is CASSLSVIQGRYEQFF. The CDR3 DNA reads TGTGCCAGCAGTTTATCGGTTATACAAGGAAGGTATGAGCAGTTCTTC. Filled out from reference TRBV28 and TRBJ2-1, the complete variable domain reads DVKVTQSSRYLVKRTGEKVFLECVQDMDHENMFWYRQDPGLGLRLIYFSYDVKMKEKGDIPEGYSVSREKKERFSLILESASTNQTSMYLCASSLSVIQGRYEQFFGPGTRLTVL.